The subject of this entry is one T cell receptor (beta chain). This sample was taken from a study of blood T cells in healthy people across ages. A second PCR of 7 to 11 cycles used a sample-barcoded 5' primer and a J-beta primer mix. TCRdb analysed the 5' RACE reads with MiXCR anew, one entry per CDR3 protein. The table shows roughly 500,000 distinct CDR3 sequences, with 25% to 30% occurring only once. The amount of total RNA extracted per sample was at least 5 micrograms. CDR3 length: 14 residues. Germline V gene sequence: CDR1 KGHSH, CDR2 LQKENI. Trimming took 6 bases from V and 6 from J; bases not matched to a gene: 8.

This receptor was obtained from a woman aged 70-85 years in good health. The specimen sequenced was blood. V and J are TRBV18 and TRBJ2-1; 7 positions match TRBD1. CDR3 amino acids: CASSIQGSGNEQFF. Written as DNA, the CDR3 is TGTGCCAGCTCCATACAGGGGTCCGGCAATGAGCAGTTCTTC.